These 30 T cell receptor beta chains were sequenced from one sample in a study of low-dose radiotherapy and immunotherapy resistance in tumors. First-strand cDNA used TRAV- and TRBV-specific primers, covering alpha and beta chains. For amplifying TCRs, the PCR ran for approximately 18 cycles with Phusion, which was used together with a constant-region primer and the adapter on the V primers. TCRdb recomputed calls from the reads with MiXCR, one row per CDR3 protein. The table includes under 90,000 distinct CDR3 sequences, roughly a sixth detected once. Sample time point: before trial treatment. The sequenced sample was PBMCs, obtained before treatment. The source of these receptors is a male donor with prostate cancer.

This clonotype came up many times. The chain is built from TRBV5-1 and TRBJ2-3, with 10 nucleotides matching TRBD2. With 0 bases clipped from V and 3 bases from J, the junction kept 13 bases outside the gene matches. This CDR3 is 19 amino acids long. Germline-derived CDR1 and CDR2 are SGHRS and YFSETQ. The CDR3 coding sequence is TGCGCCAGCAGCTTGGTTAGCGGGGGGTCCCGAGGCCCTACAGATACGCAGTATTTT. It translates to CASSLVSGGSRGPTDTQYF.

The chain employs TRBV12-3 or TRBV12-4 and TRBJ1-1; possible D gene TRBD1, 5 bases. The CDR3 length is 12 residues. The V and J ends lost 6 bases and 9 bases respectively, with 14 bases between them. The CDR3 protein is CASSPDSSKAFF. As DNA, the CDR3 is TGTGCCAGCAGCCCAGACAGCTCTAAAGCTTTCTTT.

This clonotype appeared many times. The chain uses TRBV7-9 and TRBJ1-2; 7 bases are a match to TRBD1. With V trimmed by 0 bases and J by 7 bases, 5 bases remained unmatched. This CDR3 is 14 amino acids long. Germline assignment: CDR1 SEHNR and CDR2 FQNEAQ (reference sequence). The DNA for the CDR3 is TGTGCCAGCAGCTTAGCAGAGGGGGCTGGTGGCTACACCTTC. It yields the protein CASSLAEGAGGYTF.

At least ten counts were recorded for this clonotype. The CDR3 DNA reads TGTGCCAGTACGGACACTTTCTACGAGCAGTACTTC. Translated: CASTDTFYEQYF. The chain links TRBV6-1 to TRBJ2-7; maybe TRBD1 (5 bases). Germline lookup yields CDR1 MNHNS and CDR2 SASEGT. The ends were cut back, 9 bases at V and 3 bases at J, with 12 bases in the middle. This CDR3 spans 12 amino acids.

This clonotype was seen at least ten times. V and J are TRBV20-1 and TRBJ2-7; D remains unclear. Germline CDR1 and CDR2: DFQATT and SNEGSKA (reference sequence). V lost 6 bases and J lost 2, with 11 bases in between. This CDR3 is built from 12 residues. The CDR3 protein is CSASLSAYEQYF. DNA for the CDR3: TGCAGTGCAAGTCTGTCCGCCTACGAGCAGTACTTC.

V gene TRBV7-2 combines with J gene TRBJ2-1, with a weak D call TRBD1 (9 bases). Between the trimmed V and J ends, which lost 5 bases and 6 bases, there was a span of 29 bases. This CDR3 has 19 residues. CDR1 SGHTA and CDR2 FQGNSA come from the germline V gene. The CDR3 region is CASSQRTGVWAGGRNEQFF. Written as DNA, the CDR3 is TGTGCCAGCAGCCAGAGGACAGGGGTCTGGGCGGGGGGCCGCAATGAGCAGTTCTTC.

Many counts were recorded for this clonotype. The rearrangement uses TRBV27 and TRBJ2-5; 7 bases line up with TRBD1. There are 12 residues in the CDR3. The V gene end was trimmed by 10 bases and the J gene end by 4 bases; junction bases not matched to a gene: 6. In germline, CDR1 is MNHEY, CDR2 SMNVEV (reference sequence). The CDR3 DNA reads as TGTGCCACCAGAGGGGGCTCAGAGACCCAGTACTTC. Translated: CATRGGSETQYF.

J is TRBJ1-5 and V is TRBV11-2; D uncertain. Germline loops: CDR1 SGHAT, CDR2 FQNNGV. This CDR3 region has 13 residues. V dropped 3 bases and J dropped 7 bases, with 10 bases sitting between them. CDR3: CASSFERGQPQHF. The CDR3 region has the DNA TGTGCCAGCAGCTTCGAACGTGGGCAGCCCCAGCATTTT.

The V gene is TRBV7-8, the J gene TRBJ2-3, with D tentatively TRBD2 (7 bases). Per germline, CDR1 SGHVS and CDR2 FQNEAQ. V was cut by 0 bases and J by 2 bases, with 12 bases left in between. The CDR3 contains 16 residues. The CDR3 loop reads CASSLAAGASTDTQYF. The CDR3 nucleotides are TGTGCCAGCAGCTTAGCTGCGGGGGCCTCCACAGATACGCAGTATTTT. Drawing the rest from reference TRBV7-8 and TRBJ2-3, the complete variable domain is GAGVSQSPRYKVAKRGQDVALRCDPISGHVSLFWYQQALGQGPEFLTYFQNEAQLDKSGLPSDRFFAERPEGSVSTLKIQRTQQEDSAVYLCASSLAAGASTDTQYFGPGTRLTVL.

Many counts were recorded for this clonotype. The chain joins TRBV29-1 to TRBJ2-7, with D tentatively TRBD1 or TRBD2 (5 bases each). Between the trimmed V and J ends, which lost 6 bases and 2 bases, there was a span of 17 bases. The germline gives CDR1 SQVTM, CDR2 ANQGSEA. The CDR3 runs 14 residues. CDR3 nucleotides: TGCAGCGTAACCCTCCGGGACGGGGCCTACGAGCAGTACTTC. Its translation: CSVTLRDGAYEQYF.

This clonotype was seen once. The chain joins TRBV5-6 to TRBJ2-5; the D is unclear. There are 17 residues in the CDR3. V was pared by 0 bases and J by 5 bases, with 20 bases between. Looked up from germline, CDR1 is SGHDT and CDR2 is YYEEEE. CDR3 DNA: TGTGCCAGCAGCTTGGATCTGGGTCAGATCTCCAGCGAGACCCAGTACTTC. Protein product: CASSLDLGQISSETQYF.

This clonotype occurred many times. A much larger clone differs by one base, so this may be a read error. The chain recombines TRBV7-9 with TRBJ2-7; D gene unclear. Trimming left V 5 bases short and J 3 bases short, with 5 bases between. Germline CDR1 SEHNR, CDR2 FQNEAQ (reference sequence). The CDR3 spans 11 residues. The CDR3 loop is CASSQIYEQYF. The CDR3 DNA follows: TGTGCCAGCAGCCAAATCTACGAGCAGTACTTC.

This clonotype was counted between two and nine times. This rearrangement joins TRBV12-3 or TRBV12-4 to TRBJ2-5; 11 nucleotides align to TRBD2. The CDR3 has 17 residues. The V gene end was trimmed by 4 bases and the J gene end by 5 bases; junction bases not matched to a gene: 12. CDR3 bases: TGTGCCAGCAGTTACGGTGTGACTAGCGGGGCCCGGGAGACCCAGTACTTC. It is translated as CASSYGVTSGARETQYF.

This clonotype has ten or more counts. This sequence joins TRBV6-8 and TRBJ2-1; possible D gene TRBD2, 6 bases. The germline V and J ends were trimmed by 8 bases and 3 bases, with 14 bases remaining between them. CDR3 length equals 14 residues. In germline, CDR1 is MNHGY, CDR2 SAAAGT. The CDR3 DNA sequence: TGTGCCAGCCAAGTTCCGGGGGACTACAATGAGCAGTTCTTC. Translation gives CASQVPGDYNEQFF.

This clonotype showed up many times. V and J are TRBV19 and TRBJ1-5, with 7 bases matching TRBD1. The CDR3 spans 17 residues. The junction had 12 bases not matched to a gene; V was cut back by 6 bases and J by 1 base. The germline gives CDR1 LNHDA, CDR2 SQIVND (reference sequence). This CDR3 reads CASSTGTGVGSNQPQHF. CDR3 coding DNA: TGTGCCAGTAGCACAGGAACAGGGGTGGGGAGCAATCAGCCCCAGCATTTT.

This clonotype was seen at least ten times. The V gene is TRBV5-1, the J gene TRBJ2-2; maybe TRBD2 (6 bases). The CDR3 loop spans 15 amino acids. V was pared by 1 base and J by 2 bases, with 9 bases between. The germline gives CDR1 SGHRS, CDR2 YFSETQ. DNA for the CDR3: TGCGCCAGCAGCTTGCCGGGGGTAAACACCGGGGAGCTGTTTTTT. Amino acid sequence: CASSLPGVNTGELFF.

This clonotype appeared many times. The chain carries TRBV3-1 and TRBJ2-7; D is ambiguous. Deletions cut 0 bases from V and 2 bases from J, with 11 bases between. CDR1 is LGHDT and CDR2 is YNNKEL in the germline V gene (reference sequence). The CDR3 covers 15 residues. The CDR3 region is CASSQDAHPTYEQYF. The CDR3 nucleotides are TGTGCCAGCAGCCAAGATGCACATCCAACCTACGAGCAGTACTTC.

In its sample, this clonotype was seen many times. The chain carries TRBV15 and TRBJ2-3; D might be TRBD1 or TRBD2, each matching 5 bases. The V end lost 0 bases, the J end lost 5 bases, and 15 bases lay between the germline ends. Germline CDR1 and CDR2: LNHNV and YYDKDF (reference sequence). This CDR3 spans 16 amino acids. In nucleotides, the CDR3 is TGTGCCACCAGCAGAGATCGGGGAGCAGGGCGAGATACGCAGTATTTT. The encoded protein is CATSRDRGAGRDTQYF.

This clonotype came up a few times. The chain couples TRBV5-1 to TRBJ2-1; 7 nucleotides line up with TRBD2. J lost 0 bases, V lost 4 bases, and 4 bases had no gene match. The V gene's germline CDR1 is SGHRS and CDR2 YFSETQ. CDR3 size: 15 residues. As DNA, the CDR3 is TGCGCCAGCAGCCTTGAGCGGGGCTCCTACAATGAGCAGTTCTTC. Residues: CASSLERGSYNEQFF. The entire variable domain, with the rest obtained from reference TRBV5-1 and TRBJ2-1, is as follows: KAGVTQTPRYLIKTRGQQVTLSCSPISGHRSVSWYQQTPGQGLQFLFEYFSETQRNKGNFPGRFSGRQFSNSRSEMNVSTLELGDSALYLCASSLERGSYNEQFFGPGTRLTVL.

With regard to this clonotype: The likely explanation is a read error, given a far larger clone one base away. The genes are TRBV6-6 and TRBJ1-5, with no clear D. Germline V gene data show CDR1 as MNHNY and CDR2 as SVGAGI (reference sequence). V was clipped by 10 bases and J by 4 bases, with 14 bases between them. The CDR3 spans 13 residues. CDR3: CATASDYNQPQHF. The CDR3 nucleotides read TGTGCCACCGCGTCAGATTATAATCAGCCCCAGCATTTT.

The chain links TRBV7-9 to TRBJ2-7; the D gene could be TRBD1 or TRBD2 (5 bases each). V shed 5 bases and J shed 6 bases, with 14 bases lying between them. This CDR3 contains 13 residues. From germline, CDR1 is SEHNR and CDR2 FQNEAQ (reference sequence). The CDR3 DNA reads as TGTGCCAGCAGCCGGGGTGGGGCGAGCGAGCAGTACTTC. It encodes CASSRGGASEQYF.

This clonotype was observed at least ten times. The rearrangement joins TRBV3-1 to TRBJ2-3, with 8 bases identical to TRBD2. Germline CDR1 is LGHDT and CDR2 is YNNKEL (reference sequence). The CDR3 contains 16 residues. V gave up 0 bases and J gave up 1 base; unmatched junction bases: 3. The CDR3 coding sequence is TGTGCCAGCAGCCAAGAGATACTAGCGGGCACAGATACGCAGTATTTT. Its translation is CASSQEILAGTDTQYF.

The sample holds many counts of this clonotype. The chain recombines TRBV11-2 with TRBJ2-7, with TRBD1 as a possible D gene (6 bases). Germline V gives CDR1 SGHAT, CDR2 FQNNGV. V was shortened by 2 bases and J by 3 bases, with 14 bases between the two germline ends. CDR3 length: 15 amino acids. The chain's CDR3 is CASSLYRDTLYEQYF. CDR3 in DNA: TGTGCCAGCAGCTTATACCGGGACACACTCTACGAGCAGTACTTC.

This clonotype was counted many times. This chain links TRBV7-9 with TRBJ1-3, with a tentative D call TRBD1 (5 bases). The CDR3 spans 16 residues. Per the germline V gene, CDR1 is SEHNR and CDR2 is FQNEAQ (reference sequence). DNA for the CDR3: TGTGCTGTCAGTTGGACGCGGGACGACTCTGGAAACACCATATATTTT. It specifies CAVSWTRDDSGNTIYF.

This clonotype has ten or more counts. This chain uses TRBV29-1 with TRBJ2-1; 9 bases agree with TRBD2. The V and J ends lost 3 bases and 3 bases, in that order; junction bases with no gene match: 6. CDR1 SQVTM and CDR2 ANQGSEA come from the germline V gene. The CDR3 contains 15 residues. The DNA for the CDR3 is TGCAGCGTTGAGGCTAGCGGGGTGAACTACAATGAGCAGTTCTTC. It translates to CSVEASGVNYNEQFF.

This clonotype was seen ten or more times. The V and J genes are TRBV12-5 and TRBJ2-3; D is uncertain. The germline V gene has CDR1 LGHNT and CDR2 FRNRAP. The germline V and J ends were trimmed by 2 bases and 3 bases, with 6 bases remaining between them. The CDR3 length is 13 residues. As DNA, the CDR3 is TGTGCTAGTGGTTTGCCGACGACAGATACGCAGTATTTT. This encodes CASGLPTTDTQYF.

V and J are TRBV21-1 and TRBJ2-7; the D call in the table, TRBD1, was not verified against the DNA. TRBV21-1 is reported as a pseudogene. The CDR3 runs to 15 residues. The CDR3 coding sequence is TGTGCCAGCAGCCCAGGATGCACAGGGACCTACGAGCAGTACTTC. It is translated as CASSPGCTGTYEQYF.

There are many counts of this clonotype. This chain connects TRBV12-3 or TRBV12-4 to TRBJ2-1; TRBD2 matches at 7 bases. Germline trimming cut 6 bases from V and 4 bases from J; bases unmatched to any gene: 9. This CDR3 spans 15 amino acids. CDR3 region: CASSPRSGAYNEQFF. CDR3 DNA: TGTGCCAGCAGCCCCAGGAGCGGGGCTTACAATGAGCAGTTCTTC.

This clonotype has a count of ten or more. The chain uses TRBV2 and TRBJ2-7; TRBD1 is a possible D gene (5 bases). V dropped 7 bases and J dropped 3 bases, with 13 bases sitting between them. Germline loops: CDR1 SNHLY, CDR2 FYNNEI. This CDR3 comprises 13 residues. The CDR3 sequence is CASNRQLNYEQYF. The DNA of the CDR3 is TGTGCCAGCAACCGACAGCTCAACTACGAGCAGTACTTC.

This clonotype has at least ten counts. This chain uses TRBV29-1 with TRBJ1-5, with TRBD1 identical over 7 bases. This CDR3 region has 13 residues. V lost 7 bases and J lost 3; bases outside the gene matches: 6. Germline assignment: CDR1 SQVTM and CDR2 ANQGSEA. CDR3 region: CSARTGDNQPQHF. The CDR3 region has the DNA TGCAGCGCCCGGACAGGAGACAATCAGCCCCAGCATTTT.